Listed below are T cell receptor beta chains from one sample, sequenced in a study of T cell responses to AZD1222 COVID-19 vaccine. Sequenced by immunoSEQ multiplex PCR; TCRdb stores in-frame clones only, minus some. The sample has more than 120,000 clones, roughly 91% seen once; the top ten hold around 5.1%. Specimen: peripheral blood, collected on day 0 of AZD1222 vaccination. These receptors all stem from an adult in good health. CDR3s include the opening cysteine and the closing phenylalanine or tryptophan. A D gene is named only where the DNA matches it firmly. Some rows mark clone size as missing; the rest say once, few, many or name a class of expanded clone.

J: TRBJ1-2; V: TRBV5-4; size: NA; D: NA; CDR3: CASSQGGAGNYGYTF; DNA: TGTGCCAGCAGCCAGGGAGGGGCCGGCAATTATGGCTACACCTTC
J: TRBJ2-4; V: TRBV10-2; size: NA; D: NA; CDR3: CASSEAGANIQYF; DNA: TGCGCCAGCAGTGAGGCGGGGGCGAACATTCAGTACTTC
J: TRBJ2-7; V: TRBV7-9; size: NA; D: NA; CDR3: CASSLLGGSYEQYF; DNA: TGTGCCAGCAGCTTACTCGGCGGTTCCTACGAGCAGTACTTC
J: TRBJ2-2; V: TRBV29-1; size: NA; D: NA; CDR3: CSVERDITTGELFF; DNA: TGCAGCGTTGAAAGGGACATTACCACCGGGGAGCTGTTTTTT
J: TRBJ2-2; V: TRBV6-2/TRBV6-3; size: NA; D: NA; CDR3: CASSYIRGFTGELFF; DNA: TGTGCCAGCAGTTACATCCGGGGGTTCACCGGGGAGCTGTTTTTT
J: TRBJ1-3; V: TRBV18; size: NA; D: NA; CDR3: CASSPAGVGNTIYF; DNA: TGTGCCAGCTCACCAGCGGGGGTTGGAAACACCATATATTTT
J: TRBJ1-4; V: TRBV15; size: NA; D: NA; CDR3: CATSRVGINEKLFF; DNA: TGTGCCACCAGCAGAGTAGGAATCAATGAAAAACTGTTTTTT
J: TRBJ1-4; V: TRBV7-9; size: NA; D: NA; CDR3: CASSPPPPEKLFF; DNA: TGTGCCAGCAGCCCACCCCCCCCTGAAAAACTGTTTTTT
J: TRBJ2-7; V: TRBV3-1/TRBV3-2; size: NA; D: NA; CDR3: CASSQAGGHYEQYF; DNA: TGTGCCAGCAGCCAGGCCGGGGGACACTACGAGCAGTACTTC
J: TRBJ1-2; V: TRBV3-1/TRBV3-2; size: NA; D: NA; CDR3: CASSQVTQGGYGYTF; DNA: TGTGCCAGCAGCCAAGTAACCCAGGGAGGCTATGGCTACACCTTC
J: TRBJ1-3; V: TRBV7-9; size: once; D: TRBD1; CDR3: CASSIRTGLSGNTIYF; DNA: TGTGCCAGCAGCATACGGACAGGACTATCTGGAAACACCATATATTTT
J: TRBJ2-5; V: TRBV7-9; size: NA; D: TRBD1; CDR3: CASSKGQGAETQYF; DNA: TGTGCCAGCAGCAAAGGACAGGGCGCCGAGACCCAGTACTTC
J: TRBJ1-1; V: TRBV18; size: NA; D: NA; CDR3: CASSPRQGGNTEAFF; DNA: TGTGCCAGCTCACCACGTCAGGGTGGGAACACTGAAGCTTTCTTT
J: TRBJ2-1; V: TRBV7-9; size: once; D: NA; CDR3: CASSPEAYNEQFF; DNA: TGTGCCAGCAGCCCCGAGGCCTACAATGAGCAGTTCTTC
J: TRBJ2-7; V: TRBV12-5; size: NA; D: TRBD2; CDR3: CASGLEAGGVYEQYF; DNA: TGTGCTAGTGGTTTGGAAGCGGGGGGTGTCTACGAGCAGTACTTC
J: TRBJ2-7; V: TRBV9; size: NA; D: TRBD2; CDR3: CASSVGFAGGQYEQYF; DNA: TGTGCCAGCAGCGTAGGATTTGCGGGGGGTCAGTACGAGCAGTACTTC
J: TRBJ2-7; V: TRBV11-2; size: NA; D: TRBD2; CDR3: CASSLSGGRAHEQYF; DNA: TGTGCCAGCAGCTTATCTGGCGGGAGGGCCCACGAGCAGTACTTC
J: TRBJ2-1; V: TRBV12-3/TRBV12-4; size: NA; D: NA; CDR3: CASSTRDEQFF; DNA: TGTGCCAGCAGCACGCGCGATGAGCAGTTCTTC
J: TRBJ1-3; V: TRBV7-2; size: NA; D: TRBD1; CDR3: CASSISAGGGGNTIYF; DNA: TGTGCCAGCAGCATATCGGCAGGGGGAGGCGGAAACACCATATATTTT
J: TRBJ2-5; V: TRBV3-1/TRBV3-2; size: NA; D: TRBD2; CDR3: CASRRRFGLAGSETQYF; DNA: TGTGCCAGCAGACGACGTTTTGGACTAGCGGGTTCAGAGACCCAGTACTTC
J: TRBJ1-1; V: TRBV7-9; size: NA; D: NA; CDR3: CASSLSQDHTEAFF; DNA: TGTGCCAGCAGCTTAAGCCAGGACCACACTGAAGCTTTCTTT
J: TRBJ1-4; V: TRBV18; size: NA; D: NA; CDR3: CASSPGHEGEKLFF; DNA: TGTGCCAGCTCGCCTGGGCACGAGGGTGAAAAACTGTTTTTT
J: TRBJ1-3; V: TRBV5-1; size: NA; D: TRBD1; CDR3: CASSLLSAQGGTGNTIYF; DNA: TGCGCCAGCAGCTTGCTCTCGGCCCAGGGGGGCACTGGAAACACCATATATTTT
J: TRBJ1-5; V: TRBV5-1; size: NA; D: NA; CDR3: CASSLDFHSNQPQHF; DNA: TGCGCCAGCAGCTTGGACTTTCATAGCAATCAGCCCCAGCATTTT
J: TRBJ2-1; V: TRBV7-2; size: NA; D: NA; CDR3: CASSPRGPYNEQFF; DNA: TGTGCCAGCAGCCCGCGCGGGCCCTACAATGAGCAGTTCTTC
J: TRBJ2-7; V: TRBV5-1; size: NA; D: NA; CDR3: CASSLPRDMPYEQYF; DNA: TGCGCCAGCAGCTTGCCCCGGGACATGCCCTACGAGCAGTACTTC
J: TRBJ1-1; V: TRBV6-5; size: NA; D: NA; CDR3: CASSLGGFMNTEAFF; DNA: TGTGCCAGCAGTTTGGGGGGATTCATGAACACTGAAGCTTTCTTT
J: TRBJ1-5; V: TRBV5-5; size: few; D: NA; CDR3: CASSLAYLRGRQPGMQPQHF; DNA: TGTGCCAGCAGCTTGGCTTATTTAAGAGGGCGGCAACCTGGGATGCAGCCCCAGCATTTT
J: TRBJ1-5; V: TRBV10-2; size: NA; D: NA; CDR3: CASSDGGNQPQHF; DNA: TGCGCCAGCAGTGATGGTGGCAATCAGCCCCAGCATTTT
J: TRBJ1-2; V: TRBV2; size: NA; D: NA; CDR3: CASGTAYGYTF; DNA: TGTGCCAGCGGGACGGCCTATGGCTACACCTTC
J: TRBJ1-1; V: TRBV2; size: NA; D: NA; CDR3: CASRVRVDTEAFF; DNA: TGTGCCAGCAGGGTAAGGGTAGACACTGAAGCTTTCTTT
J: TRBJ2-2; V: TRBV7-2; size: NA; D: NA; CDR3: CASSATIPGELFF; DNA: TGTGCCAGCAGCGCAACTATTCCCGGGGAGCTGTTTTTT
J: TRBJ2-5; V: TRBV10-2; size: NA; D: TRBD2; CDR3: CATVRGRQETQYF; DNA: TGCGCCACCGTCCGCGGGAGACAAGAGACCCAGTACTTC
J: TRBJ1-4; V: TRBV5-1; size: NA; D: NA; CDR3: CASTPTAASKEKLFF; DNA: TGCGCCAGCACACCCACCGCCGCGTCCAAGGAAAAACTGTTTTTT
J: TRBJ1-2; V: TRBV6-2/TRBV6-3; size: NA; D: TRBD1; CDR3: CASSYGQGAGYTF; DNA: TGTGCCAGCAGTTACGGGCAGGGGGCTGGCTACACCTTC
J: TRBJ1-1; V: TRBV28; size: many; D: NA; CDR3: CASSRADSPNTEAFF; DNA: TGTGCCAGCAGTCGTGCGGACAGTCCTAACACTGAAGCTTTCTTT
J: TRBJ2-2; V: TRBV5-1; size: NA; D: NA; CDR3: CASSLGQGIGTGELFF; DNA: TGCGCCAGCAGCTTGGGGCAGGGTATTGGCACCGGGGAGCTGTTTTTT
J: TRBJ2-6; V: TRBV5-6; size: once; D: NA; CDR3: CASSLISGANVLTF; DNA: TGTGCCAGCAGCTTGATCTCTGGGGCCAACGTCCTGACTTTC
J: TRBJ2-3; V: TRBV7-2; size: NA; D: NA; CDR3: CASSFADTQYF; DNA: TGTGCCAGCAGCTTTGCAGATACGCAGTATTTT
J: TRBJ2-7; V: TRBV6-2/TRBV6-3; size: NA; D: TRBD2; CDR3: CASSYSRLAENYEQYF; DNA: TGTGCCAGCAGTTACTCGAGGCTAGCGGAGAACTACGAGCAGTACTTC
J: TRBJ2-3; V: TRBV10-3; size: NA; D: NA; CDR3: CAIRNLVSGPTDTQYF; DNA: TGTGCCATCAGGAACCTAGTCTCGGGTCCCACAGATACGCAGTATTTT
J: TRBJ2-1; V: TRBV29-1; size: NA; D: NA; CDR3: CSVEGLARTEQFF; DNA: TGCAGCGTTGAGGGGCTAGCCCGGACTGAGCAGTTCTTC
J: TRBJ2-5; V: TRBV20-1; size: NA; D: NA; CDR3: CSAGETQYF; DNA: TGCAGTGCGGGAGAGACCCAGTACTTC
J: TRBJ1-6; V: TRBV9; size: NA; D: TRBD1; CDR3: CASSPRDRVYNSPLHF; DNA: TGTGCCAGCAGCCCCCGGGACAGAGTTTATAATTCACCCCTCCACTTT
J: TRBJ2-1; V: TRBV4-3; size: once; D: NA; CDR3: CASSRLMSSYNEQFF; DNA: TGCGCCAGCAGCCGGTTAATGAGCTCCTACAATGAGCAGTTCTTC
J: TRBJ2-5; V: TRBV5-6; size: NA; D: TRBD1; CDR3: CASSLGTGGWVRETQYF; DNA: TGTGCCAGCAGCCTGGGGACAGGGGGCTGGGTGAGAGAGACCCAGTACTTC
J: TRBJ1-2; V: TRBV5-1; size: NA; D: TRBD1; CDR3: CASSSAIGTGEGYTF; DNA: TGCGCCAGCAGCTCCGCTATCGGGACAGGGGAAGGCTACACCTTC
J: TRBJ2-7; V: TRBV3-1/TRBV3-2; size: NA; D: TRBD2; CDR3: CASSPSILAGAHYEQYF; DNA: TGTGCCAGCAGCCCATCCATTCTAGCGGGGGCTCATTACGAGCAGTACTTC
J: TRBJ2-3; V: TRBV27; size: few; D: NA; CDR3: CASSFGANTDTQYF; DNA: TGTGCCAGCAGTTTTGGGGCCAACACAGATACGCAGTATTTT
J: TRBJ1-2; V: TRBV6-5; size: NA; D: NA; CDR3: CASNLGDLYGYTF; DNA: TGTGCCAGCAACCTAGGGGATCTCTATGGCTACACCTTC
J: TRBJ1-1; V: TRBV19; size: NA; D: NA; CDR3: CASSTLQGRTEAFF; DNA: TGTGCCAGTAGTACCCTCCAGGGAAGAACTGAAGCTTTCTTT
J: TRBJ2-7; V: TRBV5-1; size: NA; D: TRBD2; CDR3: CASRLAGNSYEQYF; DNA: TGCGCCAGCCGATTAGCGGGGAACTCCTACGAGCAGTACTTC
J: TRBJ1-2; V: TRBV5-1; size: NA; D: TRBD1; CDR3: CASKDRSGQGNYGYTF; DNA: TGCGCCAGCAAAGACAGGTCGGGACAGGGTAACTATGGCTACACCTTC
J: TRBJ2-1; V: TRBV30; size: NA; D: TRBD2; CDR3: CAWSGLAGVEQFF; DNA: TGTGCCTGGAGTGGGCTAGCGGGAGTGGAGCAGTTCTTC
J: TRBJ1-2; V: TRBV7-8; size: NA; D: NA; CDR3: CASSRRRDYGYTF; DNA: TGTGCCAGCTCTCGTAGGAGGGACTATGGCTACACCTTC
J: TRBJ2-2; V: TRBV6-6; size: NA; D: NA; CDR3: CASSYSRGYNTGELFF; DNA: TGTGCCAGCAGTTACTCAAGAGGGTATAACACCGGGGAGCTGTTTTTT
J: TRBJ2-7; V: TRBV2; size: once; D: NA; CDR3: CASSFARGEQYF; DNA: TGTGCCAGCAGTTTCGCCAGGGGCGAGCAGTACTTC